These 17 T cell receptor beta chains came from one sample sequenced in a study of patients and donors after allogeneic stem cell transplantation. MiXCR, applied by TCRdb to the RT-PCR reads, yields one record per CDR3 protein. The sample shows roughly 880,000 distinct CDR3 sequences, roughly 18% of them seen only once. Sequencing used blood, either unsorted or a sorted T cell fraction (not recorded which). All receptors derive from a human donor who was either an allogeneic HSCT recipient or a stem cell or donor lymphocyte infusion donor (not recorded which). It is not recorded whose cells these are; they may come from a transplant donor.

The chain links TRBV5-1 to TRBJ2-2; the D is unclear. This CDR3 comprises 13 residues. CDR1 is SGHRS, CDR2 YFSETQ, per germline. Trimming shortened V by 2 bases and J by 6 bases, and 8 bases separated the two germline ends. The DNA for the CDR3 is TGCGCCAGCAGCTTAATAGCCCCCGGGGAGCTGTTTTTT. It is translated as CASSLIAPGELFF.

This clonotype is medium-sized in the sample. V usage is TRBV20-1 and J usage is TRBJ1-1; weak D call: TRBD1 (6 bases). The CDR3 extends over 15 amino acids. V lost 5 bases, J lost 0 bases, and 16 bases lay in between. Per the germline V gene, CDR1 is DFQATT and CDR2 is SNEGSKA (reference sequence). Here the CDR3 reads CSARPTGLMNTEAFF. CDR3 coding DNA: TGCAGTGCTCGCCCGACAGGCCTCATGAACACTGAAGCTTTCTTT.

The chain carries TRBV4-3 and TRBJ1-2, with 8 positions matching TRBD1. This CDR3 is built from 15 residues. The ends lost 2 bases at V and 2 bases at J; junction bases unmatched: 4. Per the germline V gene, CDR1 is LGHNA and CDR2 is YSLEER. The CDR3 protein is CASSQLGQGNYGYTF. The CDR3 DNA is TGCGCCAGCAGCCAACTTGGACAGGGAAACTATGGCTACACCTTC.

This clonotype was detected a few times. The V and J genes are TRBV4-1 and TRBJ1-4; possibly TRBD1 for D (5 bases). Germline assignment: CDR1 MGHRA and CDR2 YSYEKL. V lost 5 bases and J lost 8, with 9 bases in between. The CDR3 contains 12 residues. Here the CDR3 reads CASSGTGEKLFF. In DNA form, the CDR3 reads TGCGCCAGCAGCGGGACGGGCGAAAAACTGTTTTTT.

This clonotype was found a few times. The rearrangement uses TRBV5-1 and TRBJ1-6; D is undetermined. Trimming removed 5 bases at V and 13 bases at J, with 16 bases between. The CDR3 length is 13 residues. Germline CDR1 and CDR2: SGHRS and YFSETQ. DNA for the CDR3: TGCGCCAGCAGACTCGACGAGGGATCCCCCCTCCACTTT. Translated, it gives CASRLDEGSPLHF.

There are a few counts of this clonotype. V and J are TRBV12-3 or TRBV12-4 and TRBJ1-6; D unresolved. V gave up 7 bases and J gave up 10 bases, with 14 bases separating them. The CDR3 is 13 residues long. The CDR3 loop reads CASITRWGSPLHF. Here the CDR3 DNA reads TGTGCCAGCATCACTCGCTGGGGATCACCCCTCCACTTT.

The chain is built from TRBV7-3 and TRBJ2-1; 9 nucleotides align to TRBD2. The CDR3 runs to 13 residues. After removal of 1 base from V and 13 bases from J, the junction contained 5 bases not matched to a gene. Per the germline V gene, CDR1 is SGHTA and CDR2 is FQGTGA. The CDR3 region is CASSLRRRGGQFF. DNA for the CDR3: TGTGCCAGCAGCTTAAGAAGGCGGGGGGGACAGTTCTTC.

The J gene is TRBJ2-1, the V gene TRBV4-1, with a possible D match to TRBD2 (6 bases). This CDR3 has 14 residues. V shed 0 bases and J shed 10 bases, with 13 bases lying between them. Germline V lookup: CDR1 MGHRA, CDR2 YSYEKL. The CDR3 sequence is CASSQDLGGTEQFF. The CDR3 region has the DNA TGCGCCAGCAGCCAAGATTTGGGCGGGACGGAGCAGTTCTTC.

The chain links TRBV7-9 to TRBJ1-3; TRBD1 agrees at 7 bases. The CDR3 is 15 amino acids. Unmatched junction bases numbered 9, after V lost 4 bases and J lost 6 bases. The germline V gene encodes CDR1 SEHNR and CDR2 FQNEAQ (reference sequence). In DNA form, the CDR3 reads TGTGCCAGCAGCTCAGACAGGGATGTGGCAAACACCATATATTTT. Amino acids: CASSSDRDVANTIYF. Drawing the rest from reference TRBV7-9 and TRBJ1-3, the complete variable domain is DTGVSQNPRHKITKRGQNVTFRCDPISEHNRLYWYRQTLGQGPEFLTYFQNEAQLEKSRLLSDRFSAERPKGSFSTLEIQRTEQGDSAMYLCASSSDRDVANTIYFGEGSWLTVV.

This clonotype was seen a few times. The DNA of the CDR3 is TGTGCCAGCGCGGGATCCGGCTACGAGCAGTACTTC. Its translation: CASAGSGYEQYF. The chain combines TRBV14 with TRBJ2-7, with D tentatively TRBD2 (6 bases). V lost 8 bases to trimming and J lost 3 bases, with 11 bases between them. The CDR3 length is 12 residues. Germline CDR1 SGHDN, CDR2 FVKESK.

J is TRBJ1-6 and V is TRBV27; 7 positions agree with TRBD1. The trim removed 6 bases at V and 0 bases at J, leaving 17 bases unmatched. CDR1 is MNHEY, CDR2 SMNVEV, per germline (reference sequence). The CDR3 has 20 amino acids. The CDR3 nucleotides are TGTGCCAGCAGCCCAAGACAGGGACGCACGACCGGCTCCTATAATTCACCCCTCCACTTT. This translates into CASSPRQGRTTGSYNSPLHF.

The gene calls are TRBV11-2 and TRBJ1-6; TRBD1 matches at 7 bases. The CDR3 is 15 residues long. V was clipped by 0 bases and J by 8 bases; unmatched bases: 4. Germline V gene data show CDR1 as SGHAT and CDR2 as FQNNGV. Here the CDR3 reads CASSLDQDRYSPLHF. Here the CDR3 DNA reads TGTGCCAGCAGCTTAGATCAGGACAGGTATTCACCCCTCCACTTT.

The DNA of the CDR3 is TGTGCCAGCAGTTTCGGACTAGCGGGCCGTCTATCGGAGCAGTTCTTC. It translates to CASSFGLAGRLSEQFF. This sequence joins TRBV27 and TRBJ2-1, with 11 bases that match TRBD2. Trimming took 3 bases from V and 10 from J; bases not matched to a gene: 11. The CDR3 runs to 16 residues. Germline assignment: CDR1 MNHEY and CDR2 SMNVEV (reference sequence).

As DNA, the CDR3 is TGTGCCAGCAGTCCCCGGGGGGGGGAGAGCTCCTACGAGCAGTACTTC. Translating gives CASSPRGGESSYEQYF. The chain carries TRBV27 and TRBJ2-7, with TRBD2 matching 8 bases. V shed 5 bases and J 0 bases; nucleotides not matched to a gene: 9. CDR1 is MNHEY and CDR2 is SMNVEV in the germline V gene (reference sequence). This CDR3 contains 16 residues.

The chain combines TRBV19 with TRBJ2-1, with 10 positions matching TRBD2. The CDR3 consists of 16 residues. The V and J ends lost 5 bases and 9 bases, in that order; junction bases with no gene match: 13. Germline-derived CDR1 and CDR2 are LNHDA and SQIVND (reference sequence). The CDR3, as DNA: TGTGCCAGTAGTTCAGTAGCCCTAGCGGGAGAGATTGAGCAGTTCTTC. Its translation: CASSSVALAGEIEQFF. The full variable domain, with the rest looked up from reference TRBV19 and TRBJ2-1, is DGGITQSPKYLFRKEGQNVTLSCEQNLNHDAMYWYRQDPGQGLRLIYYSQIVNDFQKGDIAEGYSVSREKKESFPLTVTSAQKNPTAFYLCASSSVALAGEIEQFFGPGTRLTVL.

The chain recombines TRBV7-2 with TRBJ2-7; D unclear. With 6 bases removed from V and 1 base from J, the gap between germline ends came to 10 bases. Germline CDR1 and CDR2: SGHTA and FQGNSA. This CDR3 comprises 13 residues. The CDR3 DNA reads TGTGCCAGCAGAGCTCAGGATTCCTACGAGCAGTACTTC. Amino acid sequence: CASRAQDSYEQYF.

This clonotype was recorded many times. The rearrangement links TRBV12-3 or TRBV12-4 to TRBJ2-2; TRBD1 is a possible D gene (5 bases). This CDR3 has 16 residues. V was cut by 5 bases and J by 0 bases, with 13 bases left in between. CDR3 protein: CASSPGQGANTGELFF. The CDR3 DNA is TGTGCCAGCAGTCCCGGGCAGGGTGCGAACACCGGGGAGCTGTTTTTT.